This entry describes one T cell receptor (beta chain). This clone's antigen is unknown. Base qualities are missing; no much larger clone stands one base away. Taken with the paper, the label for treatment or condition translates to: roughly 11-day PBMC culture with coronavirus spike peptide pools or control peptides (ViraFEST assay). To expand antigen-specific T cells with peptide pools and then pick out the expanded clonotypes through TCR sequencing, the study relied on the ViraFEST assay. The absence of prior SARS-CoV-2 infection in healthy vaccine recipients was confirmed by negative nucleocapsid antibody tests before and after vaccination. PBMCs were cultured at 1.5 million to 2 million per well in IMDM supplemented with approximately 5% human AB serum and around 10 IU/ml IL-2, with about 10 ug/ml peptide pools added. On days 3 and 7, half of the culture medium was replaced with fresh IL-2-containing medium. After around 10 days of culture, CD4+ T cells were isolated by negative selection with the EasySep CD4+ T cell isolation kit. Ficoll-Paque Plus gradient centrifugation was used to isolate PBMCs from whole blood, and the isolated PBMCs were then either used fresh or cryopreserved at -140C. Triplicate wells were generally used for each culture condition.

These data originate in a study of vaccination and CD4 T cells after COVID-19 (dated 2022 in TCRdb). Context from the whole study: The convalescent cohort included six males and four females, with two Hispanic individuals, seven Caucasians, two Asians and one multiracial person. Participants received two doses of either the Pfizer-BioNTech BNT162b2 vaccine (n=8) or the Moderna mRNA-1273 vaccine (n=2). Post-COVID blood samples were collected from convalescent patients a median of around 96 days after diagnosis, with a range of about 30 to 170 days. Post-vaccine blood samples were collected a median of 72 days after the second vaccine dose, ranging from about 13 to 241 days. Culture stimuli were overlapping spike peptide pools from SARS-CoV-2 and from the common cold coronaviruses HCoV-NL63, HCoV-OC43 and HCoV-229E. Control cultures used a CEFX viral epitope pool as positive control, an HIV-1 Nef peptide pool as negative control, or no peptide. In roughly 11 COVID-19 convalescent patients and a handful of infection-naive healthy vaccine recipients, the spike-specific CD4+ TCR repertoire before mRNA vaccination was compared with the repertoire after mRNA vaccination. The study at large found these results: The number of convalescent patients in the study was relatively small, and the study did not examine early timepoints following natural infection. The median number of SARS-CoV-2-reactive clonotypes rose from 20 to 25 after infection to roughly 38 after vaccination, but the change was not significant. Of the vaccine-specific clones in convalescent patients, 304 of 307, or nearly all, reacted only to SARS-CoV-2 spike and did not cross-react with common cold coronaviruses. Among convalescent patients, a median about 86% of the SARS-CoV-2-reactive clones seen after vaccination appeared only after vaccination, which suggests priming specific to the vaccine.

Libraries were built with PCR. TCR sequencing of DNA from cultured CD4+ T cells used the Oncomine TCR Beta short-read assay at the Johns Hopkins FTIC core. Genomic DNA was extracted from the cultured CD4+ T cells with the QIAamp micro DNA kit. Oncomine TCR Beta libraries from cultured CD4+ T cells were pooled with unique dual indexes and sequenced on an Illumina iSeq 100. The paper's processing steps were these. Non-productive sequences were removed, and CDR3s not starting with C, not ending with F or W, or shorter than 7 amino acids were discarded. The MANAFEST web application was used to identify antigen-specific clonotypes by comparing peptide-stimulated wells against reference wells and other culture wells. For a clone to be called positive, the clone needed an FDR below 0.05, an odds ratio above 5, and a productive frequency above 0.1% in at least two of three replicate wells. Cross-reactive clonotypes were defined as significantly expanded in both SARS-CoV-2 spike wells and at least one common cold coronavirus spike condition. Similarity between CDR3 sequences was evaluated in R version 3.6.1 using Levenshtein distances (stringdist) and unrooted phylogenetic trees (ape). The public reads were quality trimmed at Q25 with fastp and then assembled into clones with MiXCR by TCRdb, keeping productive beta chains. Rows with one shared CDR3 protein collapse into an entry with the most common genes and DNA. The V and J calls and clone size are TCRdb's, not the authors'. For this sample the table gives approximately 15,000 distinct CDR3 sequences, of which approximately 50% were detected only once. The ten largest clones capture around 18% of the sample.

CDR1 and CDR2 are drawn from the germline V gene (reference sequence): SGHNT, YYREEE. The CDR3 runs 15 residues from the cysteine to the phenylalanine. Of all the DNA, just the CDR3 is kept, 45 bases in frame from base 1. V lost 4 bases and J lost 4 bases, and the count of bases not matched to a germline gene is 8. The receptor chain draws on TRBV5-4 and TRBJ1-2; 9 central nucleotides agree with TRBD1. The material was CD4+ T cells from blood, cultured in vitro, obtained before SARS-CoV-2 vaccination. The TCR comes from a human donor who received a COVID-19 vaccine. The CDR3 protein is CASSPWTGEGYGYTF. The nucleotide sequence is given as TGTGCCAGCAGCCCCTGGACAGGGGAGGGCTATGGCTACACCTTC.